What follows are 9 T cell receptor beta chains derived from one specimen sequenced in a study of T cell changes during pregnancy in multiple sclerosis. The data were produced by immunoSEQ multiplex PCR, yet TCRdb's version contains in-frame clones alone and is incomplete. The sample yields just under 65,000 clones, approximately 96% seen once. The sequencing here drew on CD8+ T cells from peripheral blood mononuclear cells, taken after pregnancy. The receptors here all came from a female donor with multiple sclerosis, enrolled in a pregnancy study.

This clone has more than one count but fewer than ten. The V and J genes are TRBV11-2 and TRBJ1-1; D is unclear. This CDR3 is 14 amino acids long. Trimming removed 6 bases from V and 2 bases from J, with 13 bases in between. Germline lookup yields CDR1 SGHAT and CDR2 FQNNGV. The CDR3 coding sequence is TGTGCCAGCAGTTTGATGGCAGTTAACACTGAAGCTTTCTTT. Amino acids: CASSLMAVNTEAFF.

This chain links TRBV4-1 with TRBJ2-7; D might be TRBD2 (6 bases). The germline CDR1 and CDR2 sequences are MGHRA and YSYEKL. The CDR3 consists of 13 residues. V dropped 3 bases and J dropped 4 bases, with 10 bases sitting between them. CDR3 bases: TGCGCCAGCAGCCACCTAGCGTCGTACGAGCAGTACTTC. This sequence encodes CASSHLASYEQYF.

V usage is TRBV7-9 and J usage is TRBJ2-7; D is unclear. This CDR3 contains 12 residues. Germline V gene lookup returns CDR1 SEHNR and CDR2 FQNEAQ (reference sequence). Trimming removed 3 bases from V and 3 bases from J, with 6 bases in between. The CDR3 DNA reads TGTGCCAGCAGCTTGATGAGCTACGAGCAGTACTTC. Amino acid sequence: CASSLMSYEQYF.

The sample holds a few counts of this clone. The rearrangement links TRBV19 to TRBJ1-5, with 9 bases aligning to TRBD1. V trimming: 0 bases; J trimming: 9 bases; junction bases outside the gene matches: 6. CDR1 and CDR2 from the germline V gene are LNHDA and SQIVND (reference sequence). The CDR3 sequence is 15 residues long. The CDR3 reads CASSIDGTGSWPQHF. Written as DNA, the CDR3 is TGTGCCAGTAGTATAGATGGGACAGGGAGTTGGCCCCAGCATTTT.

The chain employs TRBV7-6 and TRBJ1-5; 7 bases align to TRBD1. V was clipped by 5 bases and J by 0 bases; unmatched bases: 1. From germline, CDR1 is SGHVS and CDR2 FNYEAQ. CDR3 length equals 14 residues. The CDR3 region has the DNA TGTGCCAGCAGCCCAGGGGGTAGCAATCAGCCCCAGCATTTT. Its protein is CASSPGGSNQPQHF.

The genes are TRBV2 and TRBJ2-7; possibly TRBD2 for D (6 bases). Germline-derived CDR1 and CDR2 are SNHLY and FYNNEI. Trimming removed 6 bases from V and 2 bases from J, with 17 bases in between. This CDR3 contains 15 residues. CDR3 loop: CASRDRLSSAYEQYF. The CDR3 DNA reads TGTGCCAGCAGAGACCGACTATCTAGCGCCTACGAGCAGTACTTC.

V usage is TRBV19 and J usage is TRBJ1-5; 7 bases are a match to TRBD1. This CDR3 has 15 residues. V lost 3 bases, J lost 5 bases, and 7 bases stayed unmatched. CDR1 is LNHDA and CDR2 is SQIVND in the germline V gene (reference sequence). This CDR3 is CASSIVTGLDQPQHF. CDR3 bases: TGTGCCAGTAGTATTGTGACAGGGTTGGATCAGCCCCAGCATTTT. The variable domain in full, with the rest retrieved from reference TRBV19 and TRBJ1-5, is DGGITQSPKYLFRKEGQNVTLSCEQNLNHDAMYWYRQDPGQGLRLIYYSQIVNDFQKGDIAEGYSVSREKKESFPLTVTSAQKNPTAFYLCASSIVTGLDQPQHFGDGTRLSIL.

This clone was picked up one time. The V and J genes are TRBV10-3 and TRBJ2-1; possible D gene TRBD2, 5 bases. CDR3 length: 13 residues. V was pared by 4 bases and J by 3 bases, with 7 bases between. Germline V gene lookup returns CDR1 ENHRY and CDR2 SYGVKD. DNA of the CDR3: TGTGCCATCAGTGGGGAGATCTACAATGAGCAGTTCTTC. Its translation is CAISGEIYNEQFF.

V gene TRBV28 combines with J gene TRBJ1-1, with D possibly matching TRBD1 (5 bases). The CDR3 loop spans 13 amino acids. Germline values: CDR1 MDHEN, CDR2 SYDVKM. V dropped 2 bases and J dropped 5 bases, with 9 bases sitting between them. CDR3 sequence: CASSLGGETEAFF. The CDR3 bases are TGTGCCAGCAGTTTAGGGGGGGAGACTGAAGCTTTCTTT.